This T cell receptor (beta chain) was obtained from a study of blood T cell repertoires in COVID-19. Study background: Acute and convalescent COVID-19 samples came from the United States, Italy and Spain. Sample material is recorded as cDNA or gDNA derived from T cells, B-cell-depleted T cells, or PBMCs.

V was cut by 0 bases and J by 3 bases, with 9 bases left in between. The CDR3 has 15 residues. Germline CDR1 is LGHNA and CDR2 is YNFKEQ. In the original analysis: How many nucleated cells were present was estimated from reference gene primer amplification. Sequencing was performed with immunoSEQ multiplex PCR; in TCRdb, only in-frame clones are kept and a portion is missing. V and J calls and clone size are given by that table; D and trimming were obtained from the DNA. Among around 180,000 clones listed, about 81% were seen once. The clonotype originates from a woman of 80 years or more with COVID-19, enrolled during active disease. Input material: peripheral blood. The genes are TRBV4-2 and TRBJ1-3; a possible D gene is TRBD1 (5 bases). The CDR3 sequence is CASSQEGAVGNTIYF. As DNA, the CDR3 is TGTGCCAGCAGCCAAGAAGGGGCAGTTGGAAACACCATATATTTT.